These T cell receptor beta chains were read from a single sample in a study of cytomegalovirus exposure and HLA in healthy donors. Clones were sequenced by immunoSEQ multiplex PCR, and TCRdb holds only the in-frame ones, with some missing. Here the sample spans approximately 98,000 clones, approximately 74% being singletons. Input material: PBMCs. These receptors were obtained from a male donor in good health and CMV-seronegative. CDR3s include the opening cysteine and the closing phenylalanine or tryptophan. A D gene is named only where the DNA matches it firmly. Clone size, where shown, is once, few, many, or a class for clones that have expanded.

clone_size j_call v_call d_call cdr3_aa cdr3_nt
. TRBJ2-5 TRBV27 . CASSPWTDQETQYF TGTGCCAGCAGTCCTTGGACAGACCAAGAGACCCAGTACTTC
. TRBJ1-4 TRBV7-2 TRBD1 CASSLVRDRHNEKLFF TGTGCCAGCAGCTTAGTACGGGACAGACATAATGAAAAACTGTTTTTT
. TRBJ2-5 TRBV28 . CASSGRRGAQYF TGTGCCAGCAGCGGGCGCCGGGGAGCCCAGTACTTC
. TRBJ2-4 TRBV5-1 TRBD2 CASSSGLAVSIQYF TGCGCCAGCAGCTCAGGACTAGCGGTTTCCATTCAGTACTTC
. TRBJ2-3 TRBV13 . CASSFGQNTDTQYF TGTGCCAGCAGCTTCGGACAGAACACAGATACGCAGTATTTT
. TRBJ1-2 TRBV19 . CASSIQQGYGYTF TGTGCCAGTAGTATCCAACAGGGATATGGCTACACCTTC
. TRBJ2-1 TRBV27 TRBD1 CASSLGQVTYNEQFF TGTGCCAGCAGTTTAGGACAGGTAACCTACAATGAGCAGTTCTTC
. TRBJ2-1 TRBV7-9 TRBD2 CASSPGTSGIYNEQFF TGTGCCAGCAGCCCAGGGACTAGCGGGATCTACAATGAGCAGTTCTTC
. TRBJ2-7 TRBV23-1 TRBD1 CASSTDREPYEQYF TGCGCCAGCAGTACGGACAGGGAGCCCTACGAGCAGTACTTC
. TRBJ1-2 TRBV6-5 TRBD1 CASSLPGQGTYGYTF TGTGCCAGCAGTCTTCCGGGACAGGGAACGTATGGCTACACCTTC
few TRBJ2-1 TRBV7-6 TRBD1 CASSGDRVPNEQFF TGTGCCAGCAGCGGGGACAGGGTCCCCAATGAGCAGTTCTTC
few TRBJ1-1 TRBV10-3 . CAIRRENTEAFF TGTGCCATACGCAGGGAGAACACTGAAGCTTTCTTT
. TRBJ1-1 TRBV28 . CASIGYRNTEAFF TGTGCCAGCATTGGCTACAGGAACACTGAAGCTTTCTTT
. TRBJ1-1 TRBV28 TRBD1 CASSEPRGVNTEAFF TGTGCCAGCAGCGAACCCAGGGGGGTGAACACTGAAGCTTTCTTT
. TRBJ2-1 TRBV7-8 . CASSLLGREPGNEQFF TGTGCCAGCAGCTTACTGGGTCGGGAGCCTGGCAATGAGCAGTTCTTC
. TRBJ1-5 TRBV30 . CAWSVEGPWPQHF TGTGCCTGGAGTGTGGAGGGACCTTGGCCCCAGCATTTT
. TRBJ2-5 TRBV19 TRBD1 CATQTGVETQYF TGTGCCACGCAGACAGGGGTTGAGACCCAGTACTTC
. TRBJ2-1 TRBV4-3 TRBD2 CASSVGLAKYNEQFF TGCGCCAGCAGCGTAGGACTAGCGAAATACAATGAGCAGTTCTTC
. TRBJ2-5 TRBV6-1 TRBD1 CASSKGQEPQETQYF TGTGCCAGCAGTAAGGGACAGGAGCCTCAAGAGACCCAGTACTTC
. TRBJ2-3 TRBV27 TRBD1 CASSLSRDREQYF TGTGCCAGCAGTTTATCGCGGGACAGGGAGCAGTATTTT
. TRBJ2-5 TRBV4-3 TRBD1 CASSQGRTGYQETQYF TGCGCCAGCAGCCAAGGGAGGACAGGGTACCAAGAGACCCAGTACTTC
. TRBJ1-5 TRBV7-2 . CASSFRGGQPQHF TGTGCCAGCAGCTTTCGGGGAGGACAGCCCCAGCATTTT
few TRBJ2-2 TRBV7-2 . CASSLSSYHTGELFF TGTGCCAGCAGCTTAAGCTCGTACCACACCGGGGAGCTGTTTTTT
once TRBJ1-2 TRBV9 . CASSADSAYGYTF TGTGCCAGCAGCGCGGACAGTGCTTATGGCTACACCTTC
. TRBJ2-1 TRBV7-7 TRBD2 CASSLYAGVGEQFF TGTGCCAGCAGCTTATACGCGGGAGTCGGTGAGCAGTTCTTC
. TRBJ2-1 TRBV1 . CTSRRTAQFF TGCACCAGCAGAAGGACAGCGCAGTTCTTC
. TRBJ2-7 TRBV2 TRBD2 CASSPASGSSYEQYF TGTGCCAGCAGTCCAGCTAGCGGGAGCTCCTACGAGCAGTACTTC
. TRBJ1-1 TRBV30 TRBD1 CAWSGQLGTGSLASMNTEAFF TGTGCCTGGAGTGGGCAACTCGGGACAGGGAGCTTAGCCTCGATGAACACTGAAGCTTTCTTT
once TRBJ1-3 TRBV2 . CASSEEGLAVYSGNTIYF TGTGCCAGCAGTGAAGAGGGGTTGGCCGTTTACTCTGGAAACACCATATATTTT
. TRBJ2-1 TRBV30 . CAWRPPGGRGNEQFF TGTGCCTGGAGACCTCCAGGGGGACGGGGGAATGAGCAGTTCTTC
few TRBJ1-6 TRBV4-1 . CASSPPGNNSPLHF TGCGCCAGCAGCCCACCCGGGAATAATTCACCCCTCCACTTT
. TRBJ1-5 TRBV27 . CASSSGLSNQPQHF TGTGCCAGCAGTTCAGGGTTAAGCAATCAGCCCCAGCATTTT
. TRBJ2-7 TRBV27 TRBD2 CASSLFSGSSYEQYF TGTGCCAGCAGTTTATTTAGCGGGTCCTCCTACGAGCAGTACTTC
. TRBJ2-7 TRBV19 TRBD1 CASSITHRGREASDHEQYF TGTGCCAGTAGTATAACCCACAGGGGGAGAGAGGCGTCTGATCACGAGCAGTACTTC
. TRBJ1-2 TRBV13 . CASSFQGNYGYTF TGTGCCAGCAGCTTCCAGGGGAACTATGGCTACACCTTC
. TRBJ2-1 TRBV6-6 . CASTFFTDGYNEQFF TGTGCCAGCACCTTCTTCACAGATGGTTACAATGAGCAGTTCTTC
. TRBJ2-1 TRBV6-1 TRBD2 CASLPGLAPGEQFF TGTGCCAGTCTACCGGGACTAGCTCCTGGTGAGCAGTTCTTC
. TRBJ1-2 TRBV19 . CASSIQADNYGYTF TGTGCCAGTAGTATACAGGCCGATAACTATGGCTACACCTTC
. TRBJ1-1 TRBV11-3 . CASSLERMSEAFF TGTGCCAGCAGCTTAGAGCGGATGTCTGAAGCTTTCTTT
. TRBJ2-7 TRBV28 . CASSLSGVHEQYF TGTGCCAGCAGTTTATCAGGGGTCCACGAGCAGTACTTC
. TRBJ2-1 TRBV7-9 . CASSLARGTALVHEQFF TGTGCCAGCAGCTTAGCGCGCGGGACGGCATTAGTCCATGAGCAGTTCTTC
. TRBJ1-2 TRBV9 TRBD1 CASSVGQGAAYGYTF TGTGCCAGCAGCGTGGGGCAGGGGGCGGCCTATGGCTACACCTTC
. TRBJ2-1 TRBV7-9 . CASSLLGDSYSSYNEQFF TGTGCCAGCAGCTTACTGGGGGACTCCTACAGCTCCTACAATGAGCAGTTCTTC
. TRBJ1-2 TRBV7-2 TRBD1 CASSYWDRGPFDYGYTF TGTGCCAGCAGCTACTGGGACAGGGGGCCCTTTGACTATGGCTACACCTTC
few TRBJ2-7 TRBV27 TRBD2 CASSLLAGDFYEQYF TGTGCCAGCAGTTTGCTAGCGGGAGACTTCTACGAGCAGTACTTC
once TRBJ2-3 TRBV9 TRBD2 CASSVGAGETDTQYF TGTGCCAGCAGCGTTGGAGCGGGAGAAACAGATACGCAGTATTTT
. TRBJ2-1 TRBV4-3 TRBD2 CASSQEVLADNEQFF TGCGCCAGCAGCCAAGAAGTCCTAGCGGACAATGAGCAGTTCTTC
. TRBJ1-4 TRBV6-5 . CASSYSNMPTNEKLFF TGTGCCAGCAGTTACTCAAACATGCCAACTAATGAAAAACTGTTTTTT
. TRBJ2-3 TRBV5-4 TRBD1 CASSLADRGDTDTQYF TGTGCCAGCAGCTTGGCGGACAGGGGCGACACAGATACGCAGTATTTT